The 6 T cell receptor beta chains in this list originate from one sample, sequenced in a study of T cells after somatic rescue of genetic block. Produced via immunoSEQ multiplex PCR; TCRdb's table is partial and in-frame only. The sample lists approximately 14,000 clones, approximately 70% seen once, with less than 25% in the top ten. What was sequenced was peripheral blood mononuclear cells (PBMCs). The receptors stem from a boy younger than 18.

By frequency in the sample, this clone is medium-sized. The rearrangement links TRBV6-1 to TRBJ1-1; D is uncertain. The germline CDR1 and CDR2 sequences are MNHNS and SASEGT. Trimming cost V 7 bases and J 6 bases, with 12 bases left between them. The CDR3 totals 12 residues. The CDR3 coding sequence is TGTGCCAGCAAGGACCCCCATCCTGAAGCTTTCTTT. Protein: CASKDPHPEAFF.

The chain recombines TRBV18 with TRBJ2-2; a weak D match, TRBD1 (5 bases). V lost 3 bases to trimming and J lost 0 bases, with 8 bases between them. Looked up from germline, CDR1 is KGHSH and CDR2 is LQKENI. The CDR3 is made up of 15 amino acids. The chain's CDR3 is CASSPSTANTGELFF. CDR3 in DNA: TGTGCCAGCTCACCTTCGACAGCGAACACCGGGGAGCTGTTTTTT.

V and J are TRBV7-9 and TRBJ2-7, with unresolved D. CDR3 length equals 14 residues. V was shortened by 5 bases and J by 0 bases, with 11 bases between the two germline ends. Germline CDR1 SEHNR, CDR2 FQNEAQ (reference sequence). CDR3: CASSPRTASYEQYF. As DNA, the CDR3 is TGTGCCAGCAGCCCCCGGACGGCCTCCTACGAGCAGTACTTC.

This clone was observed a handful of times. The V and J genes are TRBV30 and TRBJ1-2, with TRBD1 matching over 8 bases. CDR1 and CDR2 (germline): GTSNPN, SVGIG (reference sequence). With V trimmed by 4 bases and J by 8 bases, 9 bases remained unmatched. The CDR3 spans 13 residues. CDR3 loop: CAWTRGQGEGYTF. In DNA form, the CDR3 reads TGTGCCTGGACCAGAGGACAGGGCGAAGGCTACACCTTC.

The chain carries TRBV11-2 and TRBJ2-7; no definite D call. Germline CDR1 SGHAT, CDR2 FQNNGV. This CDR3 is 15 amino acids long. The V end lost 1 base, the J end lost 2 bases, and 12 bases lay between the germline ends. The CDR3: CASSLVVGWAYEQYF. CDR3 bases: TGTGCCAGCAGCTTAGTTGTAGGGTGGGCCTACGAGCAGTACTTC.

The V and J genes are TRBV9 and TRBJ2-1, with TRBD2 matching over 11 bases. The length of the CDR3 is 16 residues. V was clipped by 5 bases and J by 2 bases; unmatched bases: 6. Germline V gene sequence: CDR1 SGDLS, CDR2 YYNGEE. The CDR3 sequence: CASSWLAGGPYNEQFF. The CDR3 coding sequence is TGTGCCAGCAGTTGGCTAGCGGGGGGTCCCTACAATGAGCAGTTCTTC.